This T cell receptor beta chain emerged from a study of beta chain features in type 1 diabetes. On the study more broadly: Examination spanned 100 million to 120 million sorted cells from all samples. Study-wide results and caveats: In every one of the four CD4+ subsets, TCRB CDR3s were moderately but significantly shorter in Type 1 diabetes patients. In type 1 diabetes patients, VDJ junctions had fewer insertions; deletions at these junctions were more frequent.

V shed 2 bases, J shed 2 bases, and the junction held 6 bases outside the gene matches. The CDR3 contains 15 residues. Germline V lookup: CDR1 SGHAT, CDR2 FQDESV (reference sequence). TCRB transcripts that were expressed got sequenced, as all of the isolated RNA had been reverse transcribed. TCRdb's table, derived via immunoSEQ multiplex PCR, lists solely in-frame clones and lacks some. This table holds hundreds of thousands of clones, about an eighth found once. The authors took one heparinised blood draw, averaging approximately 110 mL, from each donor. Each population that was sorted was more than 95% pure. A remark on this clone: Antigen unknown.

The rearrangement links TRBV11-1 to TRBJ2-7; 7 bases match TRBD1. The specimen was naive CD4+ T cells from blood. This clonotype was obtained from a man between 18 and 35 years old with type 1 diabetes. The CDR3 DNA reads TGTGCCAGCAGCTTACGGACAGGACGAGCCTACGAGCAGTACTTC. Translation gives CASSLRTGRAYEQYF.